The 14 T cell receptor beta chains listed next were all sequenced from one sample in a study of OX40 agonist ivuxolimab in advanced cancers. This table comes from immunoSEQ multiplex PCR, and its TCRdb copy is limited to in-frame clones, with some not included. The data show 25,000 to 30,000 clones, around 75% seen once. This sample comprised CD4+ or CD8+ T cells sorted from blood, obtained in a trial of the OX40 agonist ivuxolimab. The origin of the receptors is an adult with an advanced solid tumor such as melanoma, head and neck, liver or kidney cancer.

The rearrangement links TRBV5-8 to TRBJ2-5; a possible D gene is TRBD2 (6 bases). The CDR3 extends over 13 amino acids. The V gene's germline CDR1 is SGHTS and CDR2 YDEGEE. V lost 6 bases, J lost 1 base, and 10 bases lay in between. CDR3 sequence reads: CASNRGSQETQYF. In nucleotides, the CDR3 is TGTGCCAGCAACCGGGGGAGCCAAGAGACCCAGTACTTC.

This clone was seen a handful of times. The chain couples TRBV6-6 to TRBJ2-1; 12 bases are a match to TRBD2. The CDR3 covers 15 residues. Per the germline V gene, CDR1 is MNHNY and CDR2 is SVGAGI (reference sequence). Trimming cost V 5 bases and J 2 bases; bases outside gene matches: 1. CDR3 amino acids: CASSRLAGAYNEQFF. CDR3 sequence (DNA): TGTGCCAGCAGTCGACTAGCGGGGGCCTACAATGAGCAGTTCTTC.

This clone was detected a few times. This chain uses TRBV9 with TRBJ2-3; D is unclear. The CDR3 has 14 amino acids. Germline CDR1 is SGDLS and CDR2 is YYNGEE. V was trimmed by 0 bases and J by 4 bases, leaving 9 bases between them. The CDR3: CASSVGYFPDTQYF. CDR3 nucleotide sequence: TGTGCCAGCAGCGTAGGCTATTTCCCAGATACGCAGTATTTT.

This chain uses TRBV4-1 with TRBJ2-7; possibly TRBD2 for D (7 bases). Per the germline V gene, CDR1 is MGHRA and CDR2 is YSYEKL. Trimming removed 0 bases from V and 4 bases from J, with 13 bases in between. The CDR3 loop spans 15 amino acids. CDR3 coding DNA: TGCGCCAGCAGCCAAGATAGGGGGGGGGCATACGAGCAGTACTTC. Translated, it gives CASSQDRGGAYEQYF.

This clone is a singleton in its sample. The V call is TRBV6-6, the J call TRBJ2-1; TRBD1 is a possible D gene (6 bases). The CDR3 contains 15 residues. Between the trimmed V and J ends, which lost 10 bases and 0 bases, there was a span of 16 bases. Germline V CDR1 and CDR2: MNHNY, SVGAGI (reference sequence). The CDR3 nucleotides read TGTGCCACTAACAGGGCTTTGGGCTCCTACAATGAGCAGTTCTTC. This gives the protein CATNRALGSYNEQFF.

The chain couples TRBV2 to TRBJ2-7; 9 bases agree with TRBD2. The CDR3 consists of 14 residues. Trimming removed 11 bases from V and 2 bases from J; junction bases left unmatched: 10. The germline V gene encodes CDR1 SNHLY and CDR2 FYNNEI. CDR3 sequence (DNA): TGTGCCTCGGGTATAGCGGGGGCCGCCTACGAGCAGTACTTC. It specifies CASGIAGAAYEQYF.

The rearrangement uses TRBV7-9 and TRBJ2-5; D is unclear. The germline gives CDR1 SEHNR, CDR2 FQNEAQ (reference sequence). Trimming stripped 1 base from V and 0 bases from J, with 6 bases between. The CDR3 is made up of 14 amino acids. Here the CDR3 DNA reads TGTGCCAGCAGCTTAGTTTCGTACCAAGAGACCCAGTACTTC. This codes for CASSLVSYQETQYF.

The chain is built from TRBV7-9 and TRBJ2-7; D remains unclear. Germline loops: CDR1 SEHNR, CDR2 FQNEAQ (reference sequence). V lost 1 base, J lost 5 bases, and 15 bases lay in between. The CDR3 is made up of 15 amino acids. CDR3 in amino acids: CASSLGAYLVDEQYF. Here the CDR3 DNA reads TGTGCCAGCAGCTTAGGGGCCTATCTGGTCGACGAGCAGTACTTC.

By sample share, this clone is medium-sized. The chain joins TRBV11-2 to TRBJ2-1, with D perhaps assigned TRBD1 or TRBD2 (7 bases each). The length of the CDR3 is 14 residues. The V end lost 7 bases, the J end lost 5 bases, and 15 bases lay between the germline ends. Germline V gene lookup returns CDR1 SGHAT and CDR2 FQNNGV. CDR3 loop: CASIPGRGHNEQFF. CDR3 sequence (DNA): TGTGCCAGCATCCCGGGGAGGGGGCACAATGAGCAGTTCTTC.

The chain employs TRBV5-4 and TRBJ2-7, with TRBD2 identical over 11 bases. With 0 bases clipped from V and 4 bases from J, the junction kept 3 bases outside the gene matches. Germline lookup yields CDR1 SGHNT and CDR2 YYREEE (reference sequence). The CDR3 consists of 15 residues. CDR3 sequence reads: CASSLGLAGRYEQYF. The CDR3 region has the DNA TGTGCCAGCAGCTTGGGACTAGCGGGACGGTACGAGCAGTACTTC. Based on the CDR3 plus reference TRBV5-4 and TRBJ2-7, the full variable domain is ETGVTQSPTHLIKTRGQQVTLRCSSQSGHNTVSWYQQALGQGPQFIFQYYREEENGRGNFPPRFSGLQFPNYSSELNVNALELDDSALYLCASSLGLAGRYEQYFGPGTRLTVT.

This chain joins TRBV7-4 and TRBJ2-5; 11 positions match TRBD2. The CDR3 totals 16 residues. V gave up 5 bases and J gave up 7 bases; unmatched junction bases: 12. Looked up from germline, CDR1 is SGHVT and CDR2 is SQSDAQ. CDR3 coding DNA: TGTGCCAGCAGCCCGCCGGGTAGCGGGGGGGGGTGGACCCAGTACTTC. Its translation is CASSPPGSGGGWTQYF.

The CDR3 here is CASITGRRRTDTQYF. CDR3 sequence (DNA): TGTGCCAGCATAACCGGGCGGAGACGCACAGATACGCAGTATTTT. J is TRBJ2-3 and V is TRBV2, with D uncertain. V was shortened by 7 bases and J by 1 base, with 15 bases between the two germline ends. The CDR3 sequence is 15 residues long. Germline values: CDR1 SNHLY, CDR2 FYNNEI.

In its sample, this clone was seen a few times. This sequence joins TRBV6-1 and TRBJ2-1, with D hard to call. V was shortened by 1 base and J by 6 bases, with 7 bases between the two germline ends. Germline lookup yields CDR1 MNHNS and CDR2 SASEGT. CDR3 length: 13 amino acids. CDR3: CASSEGLPNEQFF. DNA of the CDR3: TGTGCCAGCAGTGAAGGGCTCCCCAATGAGCAGTTCTTC.

This clone has a handful of counts. The V gene is TRBV6-6, the J gene TRBJ1-1; 7 nucleotides agree with TRBD1. There are 13 residues in the CDR3. CDR1 is MNHNY, CDR2 SVGAGI, per germline (reference sequence). Germline trimming cut 0 bases from V and 9 bases from J; bases unmatched to any gene: 4. The CDR3: CASSYSKGGKAFF. The CDR3, as DNA: TGTGCCAGCAGTTACTCGAAAGGGGGCAAAGCTTTCTTT.